This TCR beta chain was obtained from a study of cytomegalovirus exposure and HLA in healthy donors. As for the study in general: A prior study identified some 100 million unique TCR beta sequences from some 180 million T cells.

On this clone: The antigen is unknown.

The V and J ends lost 4 bases and 7 bases respectively, with 16 bases between them. Germline CDR1 and CDR2: SGHTA and FQGNSA. This CDR3 comprises 14 residues. Primers included in the PCR were 60 Vbeta and 13 Jbeta primers. Assay used: immunoSEQ multiplex PCR; TCRdb lists only in-frame clones, some missing. The profile shows under 200,000 clones, about 62% of them singletons. Regarding the study as a whole: TCR beta sequences reportedly predicted the HLA-A and HLA-B alleles of most subjects accurately. Altogether, 160 or so TCR beta chains were recorded as cytomegalovirus-associated. Compared with the approximately 700-donor mean, an Asian-associated ancestry cluster reportedly had fewer N-insertions, according to a later analysis.

This TCR was sampled from a man between 35 and 55 years old in good health and CMV-seronegative. Sequencing was done on a sample of PBMCs. This sequence joins TRBV7-2 and TRBJ1-2, with D maybe TRBD1 (6 bases). The CDR3 spells CASSSGRGFGGYTF. For the CDR3, the DNA is TGTGCCAGCAGCTCTGGCAGGGGCTTCGGTGGCTACACCTTC.